This entry is about one T cell receptor (beta chain). The data originate from a study of T cell changes during pregnancy in multiple sclerosis. V dropped 4 bases and J dropped 5; count of bases not matched to a gene: 9. Per the germline V gene, CDR1 is SGHTA and CDR2 is FQGNSA. This CDR3 is 15 amino acids long. Using immunoSEQ multiplex PCR, the repertoire was profiled, and TCRdb retains in-frame clones only, with some absent. The table shows approximately 90,000 clones, with 75% to 95% occurring only once. The sequencing used peripheral blood, collected after pregnancy. This TCR derives from a female donor in good health, enrolled as a control in a pregnancy study. The chain carries TRBV7-2 and TRBJ1-2, with TRBD1 identical over 8 bases. The chain's CDR3 is CASSSQGASSYGYTF. The CDR3 nucleotides read TGTGCCAGCAGCTCCCAGGGGGCCAGCTCGTATGGCTACACCTTC. Together with reference TRBV7-2 and TRBJ1-2, the CDR3 gives the full variable domain: GAGVSQSPSNKVTEKGKDVELRCDPISGHTALYWYRQSLGQGLEFLIYFQGNSAPDKSGLPSDRFSAERTGGSVSTLTIQRTQQEDSAVYLCASSSQGASSYGYTFGSGTRLTVV.